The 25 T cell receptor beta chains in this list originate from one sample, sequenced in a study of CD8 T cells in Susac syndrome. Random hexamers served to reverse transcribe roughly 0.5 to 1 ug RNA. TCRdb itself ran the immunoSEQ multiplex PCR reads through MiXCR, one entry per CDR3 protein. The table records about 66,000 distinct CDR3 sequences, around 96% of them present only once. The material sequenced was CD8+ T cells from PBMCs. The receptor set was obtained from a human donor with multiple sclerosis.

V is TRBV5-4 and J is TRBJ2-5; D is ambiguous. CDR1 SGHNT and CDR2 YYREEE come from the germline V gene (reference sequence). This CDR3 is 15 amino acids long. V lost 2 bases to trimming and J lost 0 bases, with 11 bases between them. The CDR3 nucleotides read TGTGCCAGCAGCTTTCCTGGCACCAACCAAGAGACCCAGTACTTC. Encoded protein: CASSFPGTNQETQYF.

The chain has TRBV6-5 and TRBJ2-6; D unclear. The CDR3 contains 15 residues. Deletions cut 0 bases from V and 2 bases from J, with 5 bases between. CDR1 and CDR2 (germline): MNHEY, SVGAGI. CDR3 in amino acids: CASSYSIAGANVLTF. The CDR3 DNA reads TGTGCCAGCAGTTACTCCATAGCTGGGGCCAACGTCCTGACTTTC.

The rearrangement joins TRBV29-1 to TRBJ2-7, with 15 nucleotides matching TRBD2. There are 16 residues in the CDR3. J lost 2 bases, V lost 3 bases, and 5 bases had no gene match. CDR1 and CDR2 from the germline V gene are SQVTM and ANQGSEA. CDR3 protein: CSVEGTSGGSTYEQYF. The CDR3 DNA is TGCAGCGTTGAGGGGACTAGCGGGGGGAGTACCTACGAGCAGTACTTC.

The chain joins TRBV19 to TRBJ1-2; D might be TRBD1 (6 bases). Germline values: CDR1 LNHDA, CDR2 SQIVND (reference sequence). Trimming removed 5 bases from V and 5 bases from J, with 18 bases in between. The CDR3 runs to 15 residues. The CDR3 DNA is TGTGCCAGTAGTCCAATTGACAGGCCTACTTATGGCTACACCTTC. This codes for CASSPIDRPTYGYTF.

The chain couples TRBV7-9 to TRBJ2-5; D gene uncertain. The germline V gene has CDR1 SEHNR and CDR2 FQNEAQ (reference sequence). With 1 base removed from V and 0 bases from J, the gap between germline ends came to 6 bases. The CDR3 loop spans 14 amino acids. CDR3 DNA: TGTGCCAGCAGCTTAGAGTCGTACCAAGAGACCCAGTACTTC. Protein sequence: CASSLESYQETQYF.

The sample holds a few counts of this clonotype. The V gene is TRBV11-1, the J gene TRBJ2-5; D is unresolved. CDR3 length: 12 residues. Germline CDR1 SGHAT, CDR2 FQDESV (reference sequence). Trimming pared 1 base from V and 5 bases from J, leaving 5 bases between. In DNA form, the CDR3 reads TGTGCCAGCAGCTTAGATACGGAGACCCAGTACTTC. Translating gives CASSLDTETQYF.

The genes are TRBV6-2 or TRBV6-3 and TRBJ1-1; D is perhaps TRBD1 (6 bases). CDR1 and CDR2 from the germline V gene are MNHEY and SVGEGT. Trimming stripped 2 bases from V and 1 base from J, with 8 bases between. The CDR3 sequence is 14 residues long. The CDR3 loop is CASSYRGSNTEAFF. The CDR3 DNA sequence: TGTGCCAGCAGTTACAGGGGGTCGAACACTGAAGCTTTCTTT.

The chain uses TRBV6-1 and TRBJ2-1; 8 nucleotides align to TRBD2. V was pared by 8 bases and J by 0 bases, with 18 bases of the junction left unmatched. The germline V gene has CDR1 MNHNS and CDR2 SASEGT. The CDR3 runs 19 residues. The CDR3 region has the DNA TGTGCCAGCCTAAATACTGGGGTAGCGGGGCTTGTCTCCTACAATGAGCAGTTCTTC. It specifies CASLNTGVAGLVSYNEQFF.

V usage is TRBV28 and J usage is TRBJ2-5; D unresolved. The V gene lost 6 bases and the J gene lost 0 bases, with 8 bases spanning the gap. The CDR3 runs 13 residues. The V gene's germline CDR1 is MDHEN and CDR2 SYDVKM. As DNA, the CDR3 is TGTGCCAGCAGCACGGCCCACCAAGAGACCCAGTACTTC. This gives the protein CASSTAHQETQYF.

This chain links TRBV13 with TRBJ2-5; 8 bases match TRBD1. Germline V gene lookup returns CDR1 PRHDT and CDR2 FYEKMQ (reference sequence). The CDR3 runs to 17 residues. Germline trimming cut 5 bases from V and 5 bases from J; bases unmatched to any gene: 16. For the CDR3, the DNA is TGTGCCAGCAGCCTCTCAAGCGGACAGGGAATACTCGAGACCCAGTACTTC. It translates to CASSLSSGQGILETQYF.

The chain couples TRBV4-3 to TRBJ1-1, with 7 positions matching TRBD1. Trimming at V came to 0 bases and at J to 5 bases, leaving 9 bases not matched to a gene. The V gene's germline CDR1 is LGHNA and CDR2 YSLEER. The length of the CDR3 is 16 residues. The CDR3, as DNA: TGCGCCAGCAGCCAAGAAGGGGTAGGGGGCAATACTGAAGCTTTCTTT. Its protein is CASSQEGVGGNTEAFF.

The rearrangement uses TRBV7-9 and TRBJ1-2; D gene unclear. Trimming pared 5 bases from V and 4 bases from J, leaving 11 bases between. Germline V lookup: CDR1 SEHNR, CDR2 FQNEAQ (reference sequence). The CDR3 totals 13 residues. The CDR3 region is CASSPNDIYGYTF. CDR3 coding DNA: TGTGCCAGCAGCCCGAATGACATCTATGGCTACACCTTC.

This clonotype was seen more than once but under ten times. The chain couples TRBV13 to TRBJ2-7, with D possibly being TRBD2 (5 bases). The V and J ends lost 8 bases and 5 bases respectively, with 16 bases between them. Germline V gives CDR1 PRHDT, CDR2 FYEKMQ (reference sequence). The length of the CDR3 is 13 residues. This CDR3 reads CASGRPGGHEQYF. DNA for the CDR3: TGTGCCAGCGGGAGACCCGGAGGTCACGAGCAGTACTTC.

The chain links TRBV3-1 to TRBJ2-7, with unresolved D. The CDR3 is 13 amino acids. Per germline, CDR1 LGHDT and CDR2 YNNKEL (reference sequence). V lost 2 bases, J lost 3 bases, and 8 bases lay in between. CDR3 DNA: TGTGCCAGCAGCCAACATACTGGCTACGAGCAGTACTTC. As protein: CASSQHTGYEQYF.

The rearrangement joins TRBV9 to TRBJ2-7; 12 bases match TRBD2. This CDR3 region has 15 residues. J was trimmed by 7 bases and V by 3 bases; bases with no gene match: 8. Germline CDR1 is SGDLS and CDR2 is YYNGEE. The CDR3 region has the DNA TGTGCCAGCAGCGCCACTAGCGGGAGGTCGGTGGAGCAGTACTTC. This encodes CASSATSGRSVEQYF.

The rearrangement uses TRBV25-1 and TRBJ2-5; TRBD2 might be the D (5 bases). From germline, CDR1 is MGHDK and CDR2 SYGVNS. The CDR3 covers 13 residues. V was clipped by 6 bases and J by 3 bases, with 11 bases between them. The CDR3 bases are TGTGCCAGCAGCGGGAACCTAGAAGAGACCCAGTACTTC. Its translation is CASSGNLEETQYF.

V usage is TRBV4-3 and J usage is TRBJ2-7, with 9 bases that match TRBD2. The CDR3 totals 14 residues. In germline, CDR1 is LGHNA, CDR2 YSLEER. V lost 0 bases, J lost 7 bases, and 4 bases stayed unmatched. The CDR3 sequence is CASSQDGTSHEQYF. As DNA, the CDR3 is TGCGCCAGCAGCCAAGACGGGACTAGCCATGAGCAGTACTTC.

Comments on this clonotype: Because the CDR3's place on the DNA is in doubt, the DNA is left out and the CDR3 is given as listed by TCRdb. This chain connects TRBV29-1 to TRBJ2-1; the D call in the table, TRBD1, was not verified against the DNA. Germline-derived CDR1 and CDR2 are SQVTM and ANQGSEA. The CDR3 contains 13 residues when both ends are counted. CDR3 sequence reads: CSVGFGAGHEQFF.

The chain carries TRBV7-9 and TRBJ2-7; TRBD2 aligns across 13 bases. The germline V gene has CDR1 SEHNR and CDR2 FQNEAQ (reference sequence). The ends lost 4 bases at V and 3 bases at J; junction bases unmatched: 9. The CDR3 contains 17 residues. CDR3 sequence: CASSSRPGTSGNYEQYF. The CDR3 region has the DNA TGTGCCAGCAGCTCCAGACCCGGGACTAGCGGGAACTACGAGCAGTACTTC. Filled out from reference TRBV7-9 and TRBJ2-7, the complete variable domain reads DTGVSQNPRHKITKRGQNVTFRCDPISEHNRLYWYRQTLGQGPEFLTYFQNEAQLEKSRLLSDRFSAERPKGSFSTLEIQRTEQGDSAMYLCASSSRPGTSGNYEQYFGPGTRLTVT.

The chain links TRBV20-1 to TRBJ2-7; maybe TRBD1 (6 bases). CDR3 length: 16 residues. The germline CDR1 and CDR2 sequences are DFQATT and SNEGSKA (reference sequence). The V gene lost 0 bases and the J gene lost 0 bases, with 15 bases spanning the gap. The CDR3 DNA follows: TGCAGTGCTAGAGATCTTGCAGGGGAAAGCTCCTACGAGCAGTACTTC. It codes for CSARDLAGESSYEQYF.

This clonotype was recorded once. CDR3 DNA sequence: TGTGCCAGCAGCCCGAACTCTGGAAACACCATATATTTT. This gives the protein CASSPNSGNTIYF. V usage is TRBV7-9 and J usage is TRBJ1-3; D ambiguous. The CDR3 spans 13 residues. Germline V CDR1 and CDR2: SEHNR, FQNEAQ (reference sequence). The germline V and J ends were trimmed by 5 bases and 0 bases, with 5 bases remaining between them.

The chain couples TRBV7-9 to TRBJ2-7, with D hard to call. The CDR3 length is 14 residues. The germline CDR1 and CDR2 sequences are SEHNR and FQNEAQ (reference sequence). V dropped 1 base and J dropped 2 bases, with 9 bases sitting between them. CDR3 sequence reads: CASSLVADTYEQYF. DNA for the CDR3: TGTGCCAGCAGCTTAGTCGCGGATACCTACGAGCAGTACTTC.

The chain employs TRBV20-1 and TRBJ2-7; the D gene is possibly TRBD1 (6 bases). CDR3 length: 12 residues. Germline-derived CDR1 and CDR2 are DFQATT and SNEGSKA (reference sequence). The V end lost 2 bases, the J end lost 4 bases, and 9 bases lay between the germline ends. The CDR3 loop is CSARFRGYEQYF. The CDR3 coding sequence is TGCAGTGCTAGATTTAGGGGGTACGAGCAGTACTTC.

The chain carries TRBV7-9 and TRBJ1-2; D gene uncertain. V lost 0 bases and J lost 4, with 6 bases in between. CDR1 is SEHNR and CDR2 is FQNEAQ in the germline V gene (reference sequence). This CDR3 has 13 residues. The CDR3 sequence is CASSLATVYGYTF. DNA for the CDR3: TGTGCCAGCAGCTTAGCAACGGTCTATGGCTACACCTTC. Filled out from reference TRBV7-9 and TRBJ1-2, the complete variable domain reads DTGVSQNPRHKITKRGQNVTFRCDPISEHNRLYWYRQTLGQGPEFLTYFQNEAQLEKSRLLSDRFSAERPKGSFSTLEIQRTEQGDSAMYLCASSLATVYGYTFGSGTRLTVV.

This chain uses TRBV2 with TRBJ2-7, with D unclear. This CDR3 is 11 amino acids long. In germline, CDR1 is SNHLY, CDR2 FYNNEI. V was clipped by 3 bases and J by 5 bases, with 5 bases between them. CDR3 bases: TGTGCCAGCAGTGACGGCGACGAGCAGTACTTC. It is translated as CASSDGDEQYF.